This TCR beta chain is drawn from a study of T cells in Graves' hyperthyroidism and ophthalmopathy. Broader study findings: Most clonotypes expanded in the thyroid (above 0.001) were also present in blood.

In its sample, this clonotype was seen a few times. What it binds is unknown. Trimming took 5 bases from V and 2 from J, leaving 15 bases between them. Germline assignment: CDR1 SEHNR and CDR2 FQNEAQ (reference sequence). CDR3 length: 15 residues. Regions amplified from RNA transcripts were the TCR beta CDR3 regions. The HTBI primer set was used in a first-round RT-PCR of the TCR CDR3. TCRdb redid the calling of the multiplex PCR reads with MiXCR, one entry per CDR3 protein. The sample lists roughly 570,000 distinct CDR3 sequences; more than 45% were seen once. J is TRBJ1-1 and V is TRBV7-9, with TRBD1 as a possible D gene (6 bases). The sequenced sample was peripheral blood or thyroid tissue (not recorded which). The TCR was taken from an adult woman with Graves' disease, either hyperthyroidism or ophthalmopathy (not recorded which). The CDR3 here is CASSEGDGVNTEAFF. The CDR3 DNA reads TGTGCCAGCAGCGAGGGGGACGGAGTTAACACTGAAGCTTTCTTT.